One and the same sample provided the 23 T cell receptor beta chains below, sequenced in a study of shared clonotypes between healthy human individuals. Some clones are missing from TCRdb's copy, which holds only in-frame ones; the method was immunoSEQ multiplex PCR. The data show a few hundred thousand clones, about 74% seen once. Sequencing was performed on PBMCs. The origin of the receptors is a woman aged 40 to 50 in good health. Some clones in this sample may be carry-over from other donors' samples.

In nucleotides, the CDR3 is TGTGCCAGCTCACTCAATCACAGGGAGATAGCTTTCTTT. It is translated as CASSLNHREIAFF. V and J are TRBV18 and TRBJ1-1; D might be TRBD1 (6 bases). The CDR3 has 13 residues. V lost 4 bases and J 10 bases, leaving 16 bases between the germline ends. Germline CDR1 KGHSH, CDR2 LQKENI.

The rearrangement joins TRBV27 to TRBJ1-5; D ambiguous. Germline V CDR1 and CDR2: MNHEY, SMNVEV (reference sequence). The CDR3 contains 15 residues. Between the trimmed V and J ends, which lost 2 bases and 2 bases, there was a span of 10 bases. The DNA for the CDR3 is TGTGCCAGCAGTTTACGTCAGGCCCGCAATCAGCCCCAGCATTTT. Translated, it gives CASSLRQARNQPQHF.

This clone appeared once. A much more abundant neighbour one base away suggests this may be a read error. Other DNA sequences in the sample encode the same CDR3. The CDR3: CASSQGNEQFF. The DNA of the CDR3 is TGCGCCAGCAGCCAGGGCAATGAGCAGTTCTTC. The chain uses TRBV4-1 and TRBJ2-1; D ambiguous. This CDR3 comprises 11 residues. V lost 3 bases, J lost 6 bases, and 3 bases lay in between. Germline-derived CDR1 and CDR2 are MGHRA and YSYEKL.

About this clone itself: This likely came from a read error, as a far larger clone is one base away. The rearrangement uses TRBV7-3 and TRBJ2-5; no firm D call. V was shortened by 1 base and J by 9 bases, with 9 bases between the two germline ends. CDR1 is SGHTA, CDR2 FQGTGA, per germline. This CDR3 is built from 12 residues. This CDR3 reads CASSLNFGSQYF. CDR3 nucleotide sequence: TGTGCCAGCAGCTTAAACTTTGGGTCCCAGTACTTC.

This clone turned up a few times. A read error is possible here, since a much larger clone lies one base away. The chain combines TRBV5-1 with TRBJ1-2; a possible D gene is TRBD1 (6 bases). There are 13 residues in the CDR3. Germline-derived CDR1 and CDR2 are SGHRS and YFSETQ. CDR3 loop: CASGLSGADGYTF. DNA for the CDR3: TGCGCCAGCGGCTTGTCGGGGGCCGATGGCTACACCTTC.

The chain uses TRBV5-4 and TRBJ1-2; D may be TRBD1 (5 bases). Trimming took off 0 bases at V and 4 bases at J, with 10 bases between the two ends. CDR1 is SGHNT and CDR2 is YYREEE in the germline V gene (reference sequence). This CDR3 contains 14 residues. The CDR3 spells CASSLGDWSYGYTF. The DNA of the CDR3 is TGTGCCAGCAGCTTGGGGGACTGGAGCTATGGCTACACCTTC.

DNA of the CDR3: TGTGCCAGCAGGAATAGCGGGAGTAACTACGAGCAGTACTTC. It encodes CASRNSGSNYEQYF. This chain connects TRBV27 to TRBJ2-7; 9 nucleotides line up with TRBD2. This CDR3 has 14 residues. Germline V gives CDR1 MNHEY, CDR2 SMNVEV (reference sequence). V dropped 6 bases and J dropped 3; count of bases not matched to a gene: 6.

In this sample, this clone turned up many times. V usage is TRBV9 and J usage is TRBJ1-2; perhaps TRBD1 as D (5 bases). The length of the CDR3 is 13 residues. V lost 1 base and J lost 8, with 12 bases in between. Germline values: CDR1 SGDLS, CDR2 YYNGEE. The CDR3 DNA follows: TGTGCCAGCAGCGTACTAGGGGTTGGCGGCTACACCTTC. Amino acid sequence: CASSVLGVGGYTF.

Of note for this clone: A much larger clone lies one base from this, so it may be a read error. The DNA of the CDR3 is TGTGCCAGTAGTCTCAGGACAGGGGGTGACTATGGCTACGCCTTC. As protein: CASSLRTGGDYGYAF. V and J are TRBV19 and TRBJ1-2; TRBD1 agrees at 10 bases. Germline V gene sequence: CDR1 LNHDA, CDR2 SQIVND (reference sequence). The CDR3 length is 15 residues.

V usage is TRBV19 and J usage is TRBJ2-1, with TRBD1 as a possible D gene (5 bases). The CDR3 consists of 13 residues. Germline V gene data show CDR1 as LNHDA and CDR2 as SQIVND (reference sequence). V lost 7 bases, J lost 1 base, and 8 bases lay in between. The DNA of the CDR3 is TGTGCCAGTAACGACAGATCCTACAATGAGCAGTTCTTC. Protein sequence: CASNDRSYNEQFF. The entire variable domain, with the rest obtained from reference TRBV19 and TRBJ2-1, is as follows: DGGITQSPKYLFRKEGQNVTLSCEQNLNHDAMYWYRQDPGQGLRLIYYSQIVNDFQKGDIAEGYSVSREKKESFPLTVTSAQKNPTAFYLCASNDRSYNEQFFGPGTRLTVL.

V usage is TRBV30 and J usage is TRBJ2-7; D not certain. Trimming pared 4 bases from V and 5 bases from J, leaving 15 bases between. The CDR3 loop spans 13 amino acids. The germline CDR1 and CDR2 sequences are GTSNPN and SVGIG (reference sequence). The CDR3 protein is CAWKDGPLDEQYF. For the CDR3, the DNA is TGTGCCTGGAAGGACGGACCCCTAGACGAGCAGTACTTC.

This chain connects TRBV5-1 to TRBJ1-5, with 9 nucleotides matching TRBD1. The CDR3 runs 15 residues. V gave up 2 bases and J gave up 8 bases; unmatched junction bases: 8. Per germline, CDR1 SGHRS and CDR2 YFSETQ. This CDR3 reads CASSFAGQGNEPQHF. CDR3 nucleotide sequence: TGCGCCAGCAGCTTCGCGGGACAGGGTAATGAGCCCCAGCATTTT.

The rearrangement uses TRBV30 and TRBJ2-7; a weak D match, TRBD1 (5 bases). Germline V gives CDR1 GTSNPN, CDR2 SVGIG (reference sequence). V was clipped by 6 bases and J by 3 bases, with 18 bases between them. This CDR3 is 14 amino acids long. The CDR3, as DNA: TGTGCCTGCCCAAAGACAGCGAAGATCTACGAGCAGTACTTC. Translation: CACPKTAKIYEQYF.

Many counts were recorded for this clone. In the same sample, other DNA sequences code for this CDR3. This chain uses TRBV6-6 with TRBJ1-6; no clear D gene. Per the germline V gene, CDR1 is MNHNY and CDR2 is SVGAGI (reference sequence). This CDR3 spans 14 amino acids. V was trimmed by 2 bases and J by 9 bases, leaving 11 bases between them. The CDR3 spells CASSYEAGGSPLHF. In DNA, the CDR3 is TGTGCCAGCAGTTACGAGGCAGGCGGTTCACCCCTCCACTTT.

For this clone: This probably arose from a read error, given a far larger clone one base away. The CDR3, as DNA: TGTGCCAGCAGCTTAGCCGTAGCGGGGATCTACGGGCAGTACTTC. Protein: CASSLAVAGIYGQYF. The V call is TRBV11-2, the J call TRBJ2-7; 8 bases fit TRBD2. Germline CDR1 is SGHAT and CDR2 is FQNNGV. There are 15 residues in the CDR3.

Ten or more counts support this clone. The rearrangement joins TRBV28 to TRBJ2-7; TRBD1 matches at 8 bases. V dropped 10 bases and J dropped 2; count of bases not matched to a gene: 7. CDR3 length: 13 amino acids. Per germline, CDR1 MDHEN and CDR2 SYDVKM. CDR3 in amino acids: CATRTGQTYEQYF. The CDR3 DNA reads TGTGCCACCCGGACAGGGCAGACCTACGAGCAGTACTTC. The full variable domain, completed using reference TRBV28 and TRBJ2-7, is DVKVTQSSRYLVKRTGEKVFLECVQDMDHENMFWYRQDPGLGLRLIYFSYDVKMKEKGDIPEGYSVSREKKERFSLILESASTNQTSMYLCATRTGQTYEQYFGPGTRLTVT.

About this clone itself: It differs at one base from a far larger clone, so likely a read error. The sample holds other DNA sequences that translate to the same CDR3. This chain joins TRBV5-1 and TRBJ1-1; possible D gene TRBD1, 6 bases. The germline CDR1 and CDR2 sequences are SGHRS and YFSETQ. This CDR3 comprises 13 residues. CDR3 amino acids: CASSLRGGLEAFF. The CDR3 nucleotides read TGCGCCAGCAGCTTGCGTGGGGGCCTTGAAGCCTTCTTT.

The chain uses TRBV18 and TRBJ2-5; D perhaps matches TRBD2 (5 bases). Germline CDR1 and CDR2: KGHSH and LQKENI. V was trimmed by 6 bases and J by 10 bases, leaving 18 bases between them. The CDR3 consists of 13 residues. This CDR3 reads CASSPDGGGRQYF. The DNA for the CDR3 is TGTGCCAGCTCTCCGGACGGAGGTGGTCGCCAGTACTTC.

This clone showed up just once. V is TRBV19 and J is TRBJ2-1; D is perhaps TRBD2 (6 bases). Germline loops: CDR1 LNHDA, CDR2 SQIVND (reference sequence). The V end was cut by 7 bases, the J end by 15 bases, with 19 bases between. The CDR3 covers 12 residues. The CDR3 nucleotides read TGTGCCAGTACTTCCGAAGGGCGGGAAGGGTTCTTC. It encodes CASTSEGREGFF.

The chain couples TRBV5-1 to TRBJ1-1, with TRBD1 as a possible D gene (5 bases). V lost 4 bases and J lost 1, with 11 bases in between. This CDR3 is built from 14 residues. CDR1 is SGHRS and CDR2 is YFSETQ in the germline V gene. The CDR3 region has the DNA TGCGCCAGCAGCACTTCAGACAGGAACACTGAAGCTTTCTTT. It is translated as CASSTSDRNTEAFF.

The V gene is TRBV2, the J gene TRBJ2-7, with D hard to call. Between the trimmed V and J ends, which lost 6 bases and 0 bases, there was a span of 12 bases. The CDR3 length is 14 residues. Germline CDR1 is SNHLY and CDR2 is FYNNEI. The CDR3 region is CASSPGRSSYEQYF. CDR3 coding DNA: TGTGCCAGCAGCCCTGGCCGTAGCTCCTACGAGCAGTACTTC.

The J gene is TRBJ2-7, the V gene TRBV29-1; D call uncertain. V was clipped by 5 bases and J by 6 bases, with 11 bases between them. This CDR3 region has 11 residues. In germline, CDR1 is SQVTM, CDR2 ANQGSEA. For the CDR3, the DNA is TGCAGCGTTACAGAAAATGCCGAGCAGTACTTC. It is translated as CSVTENAEQYF.

This rearrangement joins TRBV6-6 to TRBJ2-7, with D perhaps TRBD1 (5 bases). The germline V and J ends were trimmed by 0 bases and 5 bases, with 14 bases remaining between them. CDR3 length: 15 amino acids. The germline V gene has CDR1 MNHNY and CDR2 SVGAGI (reference sequence). The CDR3 DNA sequence: TGTGCCAGCAGTTACTCGAAAGCAGGGCCAGACGAGCAGTACTTC. Protein sequence: CASSYSKAGPDEQYF.